These 29 T cell receptor beta chains were all obtained from the same sample, sequenced in a study of control samples from healthy donors and cancer patients. The table came from immunoSEQ multiplex PCR; TCRdb's copy has only in-frame clones and leaves some out. The data contain approximately 150,000 clones, just over 95% of them singletons. The sequenced sample consisted of blood. All receptors come from a woman in her twenties or thirties in good health.

The chain recombines TRBV5-6 with TRBJ1-1, with D hard to call. This CDR3 has 13 amino acids. The germline V gene has CDR1 SGHDT and CDR2 YYEEEE. The ends were cut back, 2 bases at V and 8 bases at J, with 13 bases in the middle. CDR3 sequence (DNA): TGTGCCAGCAGCTTCTTAGGACTTCACGAAGCTTTCTTT. Translated: CASSFLGLHEAFF. The variable domain in full, with the rest retrieved from reference TRBV5-6 and TRBJ1-1, is DAGVTQSPTHLIKTRGQQVTLRCSPKSGHDTVSWYQQALGQGPQFIFQYYEEEERQRGNFPDRFSGHQFPNYSSELNVNALLLGDSALYLCASSFLGLHEAFFGQGTRLTVV.

This clone is a singleton in its sample. The chain uses TRBV28 and TRBJ2-6; 9 positions match TRBD1. Losses at the gene ends were 6 bases for V and 4 bases for J; bases not matched to a gene: 10. Germline V CDR1 and CDR2: MDHEN, SYDVKM. This CDR3 has 17 amino acids. The CDR3 coding sequence is TGTGCCAGCAGACCAGAACAGGGGGCGCCCGGGGCCAACGTCCTGACTTTC. Its protein product is CASRPEQGAPGANVLTF.

This rearrangement joins TRBV4-1 to TRBJ2-3; D possibly corresponds to TRBD2 (5 bases). Trimming left V 3 bases short and J 4 bases short, with 11 bases between. The CDR3 is 14 amino acids. Germline-derived CDR1 and CDR2 are MGHRA and YSYEKL. Here the CDR3 reads CASSQETSPDTQYF. The CDR3 DNA is TGCGCCAGCAGCCAGGAAACTAGTCCAGATACGCAGTATTTT.

This sequence joins TRBV3-1 (or the pseudogene TRBV3-2) and TRBJ2-5, with 12 positions matching TRBD2. Germline loops: CDR1 LGHDT, CDR2 YNNKEL (reference sequence). This CDR3 has 18 residues. V shed 3 bases, J shed 1 base, and the junction held 9 bases outside the gene matches. CDR3 in DNA: TGTGCCAGCAGCCACGGCTCTCTAGCGGGAGGGTTCCAAGAGACCCAGTACTTC. Its protein is CASSHGSLAGGFQETQYF.

This rearrangement joins TRBV15 to TRBJ2-7; possibly TRBD2 for D (6 bases). V dropped 1 base and J dropped 1 base, with 20 bases sitting between them. The germline CDR1 and CDR2 sequences are LNHNV and YYDKDF (reference sequence). CDR3 length equals 18 residues. The CDR3 DNA is TGTGCCACCAGCAGAGGATTATATAGCGGTGGGAGTTCCTACGAGCAGTACTTC. Translation: CATSRGLYSGGSSYEQYF.

The chain combines TRBV20-1 with TRBJ2-7, with D possibly being TRBD1 (5 bases). This CDR3 is 13 amino acids long. CDR1 and CDR2 from the germline V gene are DFQATT and SNEGSKA (reference sequence). The V and J ends lost 3 bases and 4 bases respectively, with 13 bases between them. The CDR3 sequence is CSASIAGRYEQYF. CDR3 bases: TGCAGTGCTAGTATAGCAGGGCGTTACGAGCAGTACTTC.

The DNA for the CDR3 is TGTGCCACCAGCAGAGATACTGATTGGCCCCAGCATTTT. Protein product: CATSRDTDWPQHF. This chain uses TRBV15 with TRBJ1-5; D not resolved. Germline CDR1 and CDR2: LNHNV and YYDKDF (reference sequence). The CDR3 consists of 13 residues. V lost 0 bases and J lost 9, with 9 bases in between.

A single count supports this clone. J is TRBJ2-7 and V is TRBV20-1, with 10 bases fitting TRBD2. Unmatched junction bases numbered 9, after V lost 3 bases and J lost 4 bases. The germline V gene has CDR1 DFQATT and CDR2 SNEGSKA (reference sequence). This CDR3 is 15 amino acids long. The DNA of the CDR3 is TGCAGTGCTAGTGATCCGGAGCGGGGGGGATACGAGCAGTACTTC. It translates to CSASDPERGGYEQYF.

This chain joins TRBV4-1 and TRBJ2-3, with 8 bases fitting TRBD2. After removal of 1 base from V and 4 bases from J, the junction contained 4 bases not matched to a gene. CDR3 length: 15 residues. Germline CDR1 and CDR2: MGHRA and YSYEKL. The CDR3 nucleotides are TGCGCCAGCAGCCAAGTAGCGGGAACAGCAGATACGCAGTATTTT. It specifies CASSQVAGTADTQYF.

The chain combines TRBV6-4 with TRBJ2-6; 7 bases map to TRBD1. Germline V gives CDR1 MRHNA, CDR2 SNTAGT. The V segment lost 5 bases and the J segment 0 bases; nucleotides outside the gene matches: 4. The CDR3 sequence is 16 residues long. Here the CDR3 DNA reads TGTGCCAGCAGTCCGGGACAGCCCTCTGGGGCCAACGTCCTGACTTTC. Amino acids: CASSPGQPSGANVLTF.

This clone was counted a single time. The gene calls are TRBV11-2 and TRBJ1-2, with D possibly TRBD1 on 5 matching bases. Trimming shortened V by 2 bases and J by 7 bases, and 11 bases separated the two germline ends. This CDR3 is 13 amino acids long. CDR1 and CDR2 (germline): SGHAT, FQNNGV. The CDR3 region has the DNA TGTGCCAGCAGCTTATCAAGGGGAAGTGGCTACACCTTC. Amino acid sequence: CASSLSRGSGYTF.

The chain recombines TRBV9 with TRBJ2-3, with D perhaps TRBD1 or TRBD2 (5 bases each). The CDR3 length is 15 residues. The V gene's germline CDR1 is SGDLS and CDR2 YYNGEE. Trimming took 3 bases from V and 14 from J, leaving 25 bases between them. The CDR3 loop is CASSGGMGWQGPPYF. CDR3 coding DNA: TGTGCCAGCAGCGGGGGGATGGGGTGGCAGGGCCCCCCGTATTTT.

The sample holds one count of this clone. The chain recombines TRBV12-5 with TRBJ2-7; 8 bases match TRBD2. V trimming: 6 bases; J trimming: 6 bases; junction bases outside the gene matches: 7. The CDR3 covers 13 residues. CDR1 is LGHNT and CDR2 is FRNRAP in the germline V gene. CDR3 amino acids: CASGLAGYSEQYF. DNA for the CDR3: TGTGCTAGTGGCCTAGCGGGCTACTCCGAGCAGTACTTC.

The V call is TRBV28, the J call TRBJ1-1; no firm D call. Trimming left V 5 bases short and J 0 bases short, with 19 bases between. The CDR3 covers 17 residues. Germline CDR1 reads MDHEN; CDR2 reads SYDVKM. The CDR3 DNA reads as TGTGCCAGCAGTGCAGCATTTAGAGTATTAATGAACACTGAAGCTTTCTTT. Protein: CASSAAFRVLMNTEAFF.

Comment on this clone: The junction does not match germline at one end; this may be a read error. This chain joins TRBV19 and TRBJ2-2, with 12 bases identical to TRBD2. This CDR3 region has 17 residues. Germline V gene lookup returns CDR1 LNHDA and CDR2 SQIVND (reference sequence). CDR3 region: CASTVGLAGSKTGELFF. For the CDR3, the DNA is TGTGCCAGTACCGTCGGACTAGCGGGATCGAAGACCGGGGAGCTGTTTTTT.

The rearrangement links TRBV5-5 to TRBJ2-5; D is unresolved. Trimming cost V 1 base and J 0 bases, with 10 bases left between them. Germline-derived CDR1 and CDR2 are SGHKS and YYEKEE (reference sequence). CDR3 length: 15 amino acids. The CDR3 DNA sequence: TGTGCCAGCAGCTTGAAGACGGCGGACCAAGAGACCCAGTACTTC. Its protein product is CASSLKTADQETQYF.

The chain has TRBV28 and TRBJ1-5, with D unresolved. The germline gives CDR1 MDHEN, CDR2 SYDVKM. V was trimmed by 3 bases and J by 9 bases, leaving 15 bases between them. CDR3 length: 14 amino acids. The CDR3 nucleotides are TGTGCCAGCAGTTTCTACGGTGAAATACGGCCCCAGCATTTT. Amino acid sequence: CASSFYGEIRPQHF.

This chain links TRBV6-1 with TRBJ1-2; unclear D gene. Between the trimmed V and J ends, which lost 1 base and 4 bases, there was a span of 10 bases. The CDR3 has 14 amino acids. Germline V gives CDR1 MNHNS, CDR2 SASEGT. The CDR3 sequence: CASSEDSLAYGYTF. The CDR3 coding sequence is TGTGCCAGCAGTGAAGACTCTCTCGCCTATGGCTACACCTTC.

The gene calls are TRBV7-3 and TRBJ2-3; 9 nucleotides line up with TRBD2. Looked up from germline, CDR1 is SGHTA and CDR2 is FQGTGA. The CDR3 sequence is 17 residues long. With V trimmed by 2 bases and J by 2 bases, 8 bases remained unmatched. In nucleotides, the CDR3 is TGTGCCAGCAGCTTATATTCTAGCGGGATTAACACAGATACGCAGTATTTT. Its translation is CASSLYSSGINTDTQYF.

V is TRBV10-1 and J is TRBJ2-2; weak D call: TRBD1 (5 bases). CDR1 and CDR2 (germline): WNHNN, SYGVQD (reference sequence). V gave up 6 bases and J gave up 5 bases, with 10 bases separating them. The CDR3 is 13 residues long. The chain's CDR3 is CASRPQGTGELFF. The CDR3, as DNA: TGCGCCAGCAGACCTCAGGGAACCGGGGAGCTGTTTTTT.

This clone appeared a single time. J is TRBJ2-7 and V is TRBV14; the match to TRBD1 covers 8 bases. CDR1 and CDR2 from the germline V gene are SGHDN and FVKESK. This CDR3 is 16 amino acids long. V shed 1 base and J 2 bases; nucleotides not matched to a gene: 7. The CDR3 sequence: CASSQARQGIAYEQYF. DNA of the CDR3: TGTGCCAGCAGCCAAGCGCGACAGGGGATAGCCTACGAGCAGTACTTC.

The rearrangement uses TRBV30 and TRBJ2-7, with D tentatively TRBD1 (6 bases). CDR3 size: 14 residues. V shed 0 bases and J shed 2 bases, with 11 bases lying between them. In germline, CDR1 is GTSNPN, CDR2 SVGIG (reference sequence). This CDR3 is CAWSVEQGTYEQYF. The CDR3 DNA reads TGTGCCTGGAGTGTGGAACAGGGAACCTACGAGCAGTACTTC.

The chain is built from TRBV27 and TRBJ1-2; possibly TRBD1 for D (5 bases). This CDR3 comprises 13 residues. Trimming took off 0 bases at V and 7 bases at J, with 9 bases between the two ends. Germline CDR1 and CDR2: MNHEY and SMNVEV (reference sequence). The DNA for the CDR3 is TGTGCCAGCAGTTTATCCCTCGGGGGTGGCTACACCTTC. Its protein is CASSLSLGGGYTF.

The chain uses TRBV5-4 and TRBJ2-5, with unresolved D. From germline, CDR1 is SGHNT and CDR2 YYREEE (reference sequence). With 0 bases removed from V and 5 bases from J, the gap between germline ends came to 5 bases. This CDR3 spans 12 amino acids. The CDR3 bases are TGTGCCAGCAGCTTGGCCGGTGAGACCCAGTACTTC. This gives the protein CASSLAGETQYF.

J is TRBJ1-5 and V is TRBV28; no definite D call. There are 17 residues in the CDR3. V was shortened by 5 bases and J by 2 bases, with 19 bases between the two germline ends. Germline V gives CDR1 MDHEN, CDR2 SYDVKM. The CDR3 DNA reads TGTGCCAGCAGTCTGACTCCCGACCCATATCGCAATCAGCCCCAGCATTTT. It translates to CASSLTPDPYRNQPQHF.

The chain employs TRBV5-1 and TRBJ1-5; D may be TRBD1 (6 bases). This CDR3 has 14 amino acids. Per the germline V gene, CDR1 is SGHRS and CDR2 is YFSETQ. V shed 4 bases and J shed 7 bases, with 15 bases lying between them. The CDR3 reads CASSEGTQGQPQHF. In nucleotides, the CDR3 is TGCGCCAGCAGCGAGGGGACACAGGGCCAGCCCCAGCATTTT.

The chain carries TRBV18 and TRBJ2-6; no clear D. Germline loops: CDR1 KGHSH, CDR2 LQKENI. This CDR3 is 17 amino acids long. Trimming removed 2 bases at V and 2 bases at J, with 13 bases between. CDR3 sequence: CASSPDDLRPGANVLTF. The CDR3 bases are TGTGCCAGCTCACCAGATGACCTACGTCCTGGGGCCAACGTCCTGACTTTC.

This chain connects TRBV28 to TRBJ2-1; D tentatively fits TRBD1 or TRBD2 (5 bases each). From germline, CDR1 is MDHEN and CDR2 SYDVKM. The V end was cut by 3 bases, the J end by 0 bases, with 9 bases between. CDR3 length: 15 residues. CDR3 in amino acids: CASSFWGSSYNEQFF. The CDR3 region has the DNA TGTGCCAGCAGTTTTTGGGGGAGCTCCTACAATGAGCAGTTCTTC.

The rearrangement links TRBV5-6 to TRBJ1-1; D is ambiguous. With 2 bases removed from V and 0 bases from J, the gap between germline ends came to 11 bases. The CDR3 is 15 residues long. In germline, CDR1 is SGHDT, CDR2 YYEEEE. CDR3 DNA: TGTGCCAGCAGCTTAGACGGGCCCATGAACACTGAAGCTTTCTTT. Translation: CASSLDGPMNTEAFF.